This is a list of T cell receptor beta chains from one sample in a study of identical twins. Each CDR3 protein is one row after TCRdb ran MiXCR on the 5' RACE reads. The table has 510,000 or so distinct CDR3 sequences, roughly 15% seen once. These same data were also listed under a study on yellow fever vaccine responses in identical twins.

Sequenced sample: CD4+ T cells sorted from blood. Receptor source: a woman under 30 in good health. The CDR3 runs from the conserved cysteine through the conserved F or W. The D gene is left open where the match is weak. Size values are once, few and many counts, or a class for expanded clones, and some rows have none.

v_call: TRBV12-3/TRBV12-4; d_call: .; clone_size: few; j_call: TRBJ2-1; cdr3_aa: CASSFWPTRGNEQFF; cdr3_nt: TGTGCCAGCAGTTTTTGGCCGACTAGGGGTAATGAGCAGTTCTTC
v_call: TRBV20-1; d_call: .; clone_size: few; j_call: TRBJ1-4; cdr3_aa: CSAIDWDATNEKLFF; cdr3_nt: TGCAGTGCGATAGACTGGGATGCAACTAATGAAAAACTGTTTTTT
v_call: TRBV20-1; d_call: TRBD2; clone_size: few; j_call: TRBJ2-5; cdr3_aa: CSASPSGGMYQETQYF; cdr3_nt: TGCAGTGCTAGTCCAAGCGGGGGCATGTACCAAGAGACCCAGTACTTC
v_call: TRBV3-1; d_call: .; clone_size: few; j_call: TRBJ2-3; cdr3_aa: CASRGLLSTDTQYF; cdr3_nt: TGTGCCAGCAGGGGGCTCCTCAGCACAGATACGCAGTATTTT
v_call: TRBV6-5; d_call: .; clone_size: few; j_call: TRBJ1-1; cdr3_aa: CASSYQGLNTEAFF; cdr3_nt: TGTGCCAGCAGTTACCAGGGCCTGAACACTGAAGCTTTCTTT
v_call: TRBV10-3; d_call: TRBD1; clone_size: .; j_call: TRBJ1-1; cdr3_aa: CAIRDPGQDNTEAFF; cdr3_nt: TGTGCCATCAGAGATCCTGGACAGGATAACACTGAAGCTTTCTTT
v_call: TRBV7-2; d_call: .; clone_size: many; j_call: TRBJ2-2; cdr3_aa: CASSLGWRTNTGELFF; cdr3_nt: TGTGCCAGCAGCTTAGGCTGGCGAACGAACACCGGGGAGCTGTTTTTT
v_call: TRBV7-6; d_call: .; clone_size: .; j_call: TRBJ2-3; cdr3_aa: CASSLADPDTQYF; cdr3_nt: TGTGCCAGCAGCTTAGCCGATCCGGATACGCAGTATTTT
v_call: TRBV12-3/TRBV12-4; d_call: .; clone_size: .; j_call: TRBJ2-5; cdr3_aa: CASSLGLLAEAQYF; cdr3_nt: TGTGCCAGCAGTTTAGGTCTACTAGCTGAGGCCCAGTACTTC
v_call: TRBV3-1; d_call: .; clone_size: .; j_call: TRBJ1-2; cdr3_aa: CASSQDPSGVNYGYTF; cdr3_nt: TGTGCCAGCAGCCAGGACCCCTCGGGGGTTAACTATGGCTACACCTTC
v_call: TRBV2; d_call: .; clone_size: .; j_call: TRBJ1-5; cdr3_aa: CASSGVNNQPQHF; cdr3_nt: TGTGCCAGCAGTGGGGTCAACAATCAGCCCCAGCATTTT
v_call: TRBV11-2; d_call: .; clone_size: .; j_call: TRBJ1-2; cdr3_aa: CASSLGPIYGYTF; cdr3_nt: TGTGCCAGCAGCTTAGGCCCCATCTATGGCTACACCTTC
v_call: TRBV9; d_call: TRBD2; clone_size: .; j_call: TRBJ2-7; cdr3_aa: CASSGLAGGYEQYF; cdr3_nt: TGTGCCAGCAGCGGACTAGCGGGAGGCTACGAGCAGTACTTC
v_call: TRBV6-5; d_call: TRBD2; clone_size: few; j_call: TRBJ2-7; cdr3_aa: CASSYLLAGSLHEQYF; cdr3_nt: TGTGCCAGCAGTTACTTACTAGCGGGGTCCCTCCACGAGCAGTACTTC
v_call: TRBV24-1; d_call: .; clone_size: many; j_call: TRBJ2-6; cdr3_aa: CATKRKYVNSGANVLTF; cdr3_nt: TGTGCCACCAAGAGGAAGTACGTTAACTCTGGGGCCAACGTCCTGACTTTC
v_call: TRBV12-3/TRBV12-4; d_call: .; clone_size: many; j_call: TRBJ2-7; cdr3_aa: CASSFRRGYEQYF; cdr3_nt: TGTGCCAGCAGTTTTAGACGCGGTTACGAGCAGTACTTC
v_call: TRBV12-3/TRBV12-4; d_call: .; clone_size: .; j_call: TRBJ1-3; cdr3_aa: CASVWGVGNTIYF; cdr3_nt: TGTGCCAGCGTTTGGGGGGTTGGAAACACCATATATTTT
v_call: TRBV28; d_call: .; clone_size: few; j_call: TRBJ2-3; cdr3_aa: CATQKGRSSTDTQYF; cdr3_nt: TGTGCCACCCAAAAGGGGCGATCTAGCACAGATACGCAGTATTTT
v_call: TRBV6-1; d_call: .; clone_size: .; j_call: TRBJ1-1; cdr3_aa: CASSENMVRGNTEAFF; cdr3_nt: TGTGCCAGCAGTGAAAACATGGTACGGGGGAACACTGAAGCTTTCTTT
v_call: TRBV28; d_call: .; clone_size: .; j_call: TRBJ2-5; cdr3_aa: CASSFRGTWETQYF; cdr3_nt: TGTGCCAGCAGTTTCAGAGGGACGTGGGAGACCCAGTACTTC
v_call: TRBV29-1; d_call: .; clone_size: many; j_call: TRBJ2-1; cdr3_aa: CSGLTVVGSSYNEQFF; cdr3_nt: TGCAGCGGGCTTACGGTCGTGGGGAGCTCCTACAATGAGCAGTTCTTC
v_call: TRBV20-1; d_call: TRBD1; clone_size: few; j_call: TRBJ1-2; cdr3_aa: CSARARQGVRRGYTF; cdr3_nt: TGCAGTGCTAGAGCGAGACAGGGTGTCAGACGGGGCTACACCTTC
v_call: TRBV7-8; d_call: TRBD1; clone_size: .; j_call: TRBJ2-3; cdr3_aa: CASSSSRTGSADTQYF; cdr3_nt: TGTGCCAGCAGCTCCAGTCGGACAGGGTCGGCAGATACGCAGTATTTT
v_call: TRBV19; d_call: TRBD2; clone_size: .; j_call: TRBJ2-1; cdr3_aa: CASSMGGTPYNEQFF; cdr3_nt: TGTGCCAGTAGTATGGGGGGGACCCCCTACAATGAGCAGTTCTTC
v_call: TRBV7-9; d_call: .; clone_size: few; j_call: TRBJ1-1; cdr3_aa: CASSAIGNTEAFF; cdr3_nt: TGTGCCAGCAGCGCAATTGGGAACACTGAAGCTTTCTTT
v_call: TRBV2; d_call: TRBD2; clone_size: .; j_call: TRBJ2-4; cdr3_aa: CASFRGSGVAGPEGKIIQYF; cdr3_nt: TGTGCCAGCTTTCGAGGTTCCGGGGTAGCGGGGCCCGAGGGCAAAATCATTCAGTACTTC
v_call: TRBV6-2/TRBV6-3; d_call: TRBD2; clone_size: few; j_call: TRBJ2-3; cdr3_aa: CASSYGLRLAGDTQYF; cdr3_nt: TGTGCCAGCAGTTACGGGCTTCGACTAGCAGGCGATACGCAGTATTTT
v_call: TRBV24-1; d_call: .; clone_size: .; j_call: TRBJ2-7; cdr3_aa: CATSDKYEQYF; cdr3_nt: TGTGCCACCAGTGATAAGTACGAGCAGTACTTC
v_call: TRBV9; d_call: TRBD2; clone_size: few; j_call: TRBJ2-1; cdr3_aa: CASSPHSGTLGNEQFF; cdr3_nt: TGTGCCAGCAGCCCTCATAGCGGGACGTTGGGGAATGAGCAGTTCTTC
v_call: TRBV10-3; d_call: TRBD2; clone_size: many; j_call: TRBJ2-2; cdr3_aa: CAISPRGTQNTGELFF; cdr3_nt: TGTGCCATCAGCCCGCGGGGGACCCAGAACACCGGGGAGCTGTTTTTT
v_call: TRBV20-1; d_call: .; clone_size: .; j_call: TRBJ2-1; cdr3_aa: CSAQMTPGEFF; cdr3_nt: TGCAGTGCGCAAATGACCCCCGGCGAGTTCTTC